Sequencing of this T cell receptor (beta chain) was carried out in a study of blood T cell repertoires in COVID-19. Participants were aged roughly 18 to 90 years from some 24 US areas. Participant-given clinical history determined each cohort assignment. Trimming at V came to 5 bases and at J to 6 bases, leaving 10 bases not matched to a gene. CDR3 size: 14 residues. Germline CDR1 reads SEHNR; CDR2 reads FQNEAQ (reference sequence). As processed by the authors: Counts of nucleated cells, estimated from reference gene primer amplification, were obtained. Generated by immunoSEQ multiplex PCR, the TCRdb table keeps only in-frame clones and is missing some. D and trimming were read from the DNA, whereas the V and J calls and clone size are those reported in that table. The data hold over 350,000 clones, with approximately 87% observed a single time.

Sequences were obtained from PBMCs or T cells enriched from blood (not recorded which). This TCR derives from a woman aged 45-65 years who had recovered from COVID-19. The chain is built from TRBV7-9 and TRBJ2-7, with TRBD2 identical over 7 bases. This CDR3 is CASSPTSSEGEQYF. DNA of the CDR3: TGTGCCAGCAGCCCGACTAGCTCAGAGGGCGAGCAGTACTTC. Full variable domain (rest looked up from reference TRBV7-9 and TRBJ2-7): DTGVSQNPRHKITKRGQNVTFRCDPISEHNRLYWYRQTLGQGPEFLTYFQNEAQLEKSRLLSDRFSAERPKGSFSTLEIQRTEQGDSAMYLCASSPTSSEGEQYFGPGTRLTVT.